This TCR beta chain was documented in a study of technical replicates of blood from four donors. Comment on this clone: One end of the junction fails to match germline, which may point to a read error.

The data were produced by immunoSEQ multiplex PCR, yet TCRdb's version contains in-frame clones alone and is incomplete. The data show roughly 72,000 clones, approximately 96% seen once. Sequences were obtained from T cells isolated from PBMCs. This clonotype was obtained from a human donor in good health.

The CDR3 bases are TGTGCTAGCAGCCTTGGTGGGGGGGCAGGGGAGCAGTACTTC. Translated, it gives CASSLGGGAGEQYF. The genes are TRBV7-7 and TRBJ2-7; D perhaps matches TRBD2 (7 bases). The CDR3 totals 14 residues. The germline V gene encodes CDR1 SSHAT and CDR2 FNYEAQ (reference sequence).